Below, 2 T cell receptor beta chains from the same sample are listed, as sequenced in a study of control samples from healthy donors and cancer patients. Method: immunoSEQ multiplex PCR; TCRdb's copy keeps in-frame clones and lacks some. Here the sample spans 130,000 or so clones, about nine tenths being singletons. Source material: blood. The receptors stem from a woman aged 45-60 years in good health.

The rearrangement uses TRBV18 and TRBJ2-5; D is unresolved. CDR1 is KGHSH, CDR2 LQKENI, per germline. Trimming left V 1 base short and J 5 bases short, with 5 bases between. The CDR3 contains 12 residues. The CDR3 here is CASSPLAETQYF. The DNA of the CDR3 is TGTGCCAGCTCACCACTGGCCGAGACCCAGTACTTC.

CDR3 amino acids: CASSLSENTEAFF. The CDR3 DNA is TGTGCCAGCAGCTTGAGCGAGAACACTGAAGCTTTCTTT. The gene calls are TRBV13 and TRBJ1-1; D ambiguous. Germline-derived CDR1 and CDR2 are PRHDT and FYEKMQ (reference sequence). V lost 3 bases to trimming and J lost 1 base, with 6 bases between them. The CDR3 loop spans 13 amino acids.